This is a list of T cell receptor beta chains from one sample in a study of T-cell reconstitution after alpha-beta-depleted transplantation in children. TCRdb passed the PCR reads through MiXCR, listing each CDR3 protein once. Among approximately 82,000 distinct CDR3 sequences listed, 15% were seen once. Sequencing was performed on PBMCs, mostly from graft donor cells, taken 180 days after TCRalphabeta/CD19-depleted stem cell transplant. All receptors derive from a male patient aged 2 to 9 who had a stem cell transplant for acute lymphoblastic leukemia, so the T cells may come from the graft donor. CDR3s include the opening cysteine and the closing phenylalanine or tryptophan. A D gene is named only where the DNA matches it firmly.

D: TRBD1; V: TRBV27; CDR3: CASSPNLGQGIQETQYF
D: -; V: TRBV18; CDR3: CASSPFSSPTEQFF
D: -; V: TRBV5-1; CDR3: CASSGRQYNEQFF
D: TRBD1; V: TRBV5-6; CDR3: CASSLTPDRGSDEQFF
D: TRBD2; V: TRBV20-1; CDR3: CSAMPGLAGPSYEQYF
D: -; V: TRBV20-1; CDR3: CSASRRLDGQYF
D: -; V: TRBV5-1; CDR3: CASSFGGGDTEAFF
D: -; V: TRBV5-1; CDR3: CASSLWANYEQYF
D: -; V: TRBV4-2; CDR3: CASSLLKGFSTDTQYF
D: TRBD2; V: TRBV30; CDR3: CAWSARTSGYTDTQYF
D: TRBD1; V: TRBV6-2/TRBV6-3; CDR3: CASIDSGQEYGYTF
D: -; V: TRBV15; CDR3: CATSRDGLAHYEQYF
D: TRBD1; V: TRBV12-3/TRBV12-4; CDR3: CASSHTGTGVINEQFF
D: -; V: TRBV5-1; CDR3: CASSLGLQGLAYEQYF
D: -; V: TRBV12-3/TRBV12-4; CDR3: CASSLHGNEQFF
D: -; V: TRBV7-2; CDR3: CASSHYPTGGLGYTF
D: TRBD1; V: TRBV5-1; CDR3: CASSLGDRVRTEAFF
D: -; V: TRBV11-2; CDR3: CASSLHQLGAGELFF
D: -; V: TRBV5-1; CDR3: CASSLGRIHTGELFF
D: TRBD2; V: TRBV4-3; CDR3: CASSQDLLAGGPRDTQYF
D: TRBD1; V: TRBV5-1; CDR3: CASSPVGTGPTGELFF
D: -; V: TRBV5-1; CDR3: CASSSGGPYEQYF
D: -; V: TRBV7-2; CDR3: CASSLAFRANQPQHF
D: -; V: TRBV5-4; CDR3: CASSLFQGAETQYF
D: TRBD2; V: TRBV20-1; CDR3: CSARDSGGSSYEQYF
D: -; V: TRBV29-1; CDR3: CSVEDPLVPLQETQYF
D: -; V: TRBV7-2; CDR3: CASSLTGTGELFF
D: -; V: TRBV12-3/TRBV12-4; CDR3: CASSFNEQFF
D: TRBD1; V: TRBV10-1; CDR3: CASSGIQGAAYEQYF
D: TRBD2; V: TRBV11-3; CDR3: CASSPGQPIAGAQFF
D: -; V: TRBV6-1; CDR3: CASSTPRGIVNQQFF
D: -; V: TRBV11-2; CDR3: CASSSGPSTRGYSYEQYF
D: -; V: TRBV5-4; CDR3: CASSLDRGSSYEQYF
D: -; V: TRBV20-1; CDR3: CSARLLTSTDTQYF
D: -; V: TRBV7-9; CDR3: CASSLGGGAKAEAFF
D: -; V: TRBV5-1; CDR3: CASSLSVGEEEAFF
D: TRBD1; V: TRBV11-2; CDR3: CASSLVGTGGTGANVLTF